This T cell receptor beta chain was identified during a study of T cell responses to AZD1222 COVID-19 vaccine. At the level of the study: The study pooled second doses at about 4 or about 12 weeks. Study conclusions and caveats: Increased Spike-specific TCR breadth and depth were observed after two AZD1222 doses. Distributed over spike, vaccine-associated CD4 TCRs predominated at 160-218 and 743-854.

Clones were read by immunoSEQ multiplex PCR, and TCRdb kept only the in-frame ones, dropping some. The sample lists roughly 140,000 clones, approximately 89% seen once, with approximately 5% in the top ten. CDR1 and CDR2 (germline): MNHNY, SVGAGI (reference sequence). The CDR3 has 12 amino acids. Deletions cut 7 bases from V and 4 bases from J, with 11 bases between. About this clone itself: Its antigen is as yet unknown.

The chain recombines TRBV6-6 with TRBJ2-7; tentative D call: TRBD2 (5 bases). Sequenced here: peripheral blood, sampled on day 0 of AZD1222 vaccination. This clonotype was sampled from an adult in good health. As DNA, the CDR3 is TGTGCCAGCATTCGGGAAGGGTACGAGCAGTACTTC. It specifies CASIREGYEQYF.